This T cell receptor beta chain was obtained from a study of T cells in Graves' hyperthyroidism and ophthalmopathy. Overall study results and limits: Ophthalmopathy was distinguished from stable hyperthyroidism by 13 V-J signatures. Most thyroid-expanded clonotypes above 0.001 were also found in blood.

Authors of the study amplified TCR beta CDR3 regions from RNA transcripts. HTBI primers were used for first-round RT-PCR of the TCR CDR3. One entry per CDR3 protein results from TCRdb running MiXCR on the multiplex PCR reads. The sample has a few hundred thousand distinct CDR3 sequences, around a sixth seen once. The study enrolled patients aged 18 to 65 with newly diagnosed hyperthyroidism of under 2 months' duration. Patients were excluded for uncontrolled infection, other autoimmune disease, pregnancy or lactation. Trimming left V 3 bases short and J 7 bases short, with 16 bases between. From germline, CDR1 is MNHEY and CDR2 SMNVEV (reference sequence). The CDR3 loop spans 15 amino acids. With respect to this clonotype: Its antigen remains unidentified.

The chain employs TRBV27 and TRBJ2-1; D call uncertain. This clonotype was obtained from a woman aged 18-29 years with Graves' hyperthyroidism. The specimen was blood. Here the CDR3 reads CASSLVPAAENEQFF. The CDR3 DNA reads as TGTGCCAGCAGTTTGGTCCCCGCTGCAGAAAATGAGCAGTTCTTC.